This TCR beta chain comes out of a study of cytomegalovirus exposure and HLA in healthy donors (dated by TCRdb to 2016 to 2017). Some background on the complete study: An earlier analysis of approximately 640 of the donors reported 276 Gb of sequence data and 120 million or so unique TCR beta sequences from roughly 180 million T cells. Approximately 330 gigabases of sequencing data and roughly 81 million unique TCR sequences made up an early release that covered nearly 650 HLA-typed donors. Among the roughly 400 genotyped donors, around 81% belonged to the genetic ancestry cluster associated with self-reported Caucasian donors. The study aimed to test whether cataloging public T cell receptors could reveal signatures of past pathogen exposure. The study used immunosequencing to profile the T cell repertoires of approximately 650 subjects and linked those repertoires to cytomegalovirus serostatus. A separate validation cohort of 90 to 150 different subjects was used in addition to the 666-subject first cohort. To predict cytomegalovirus infection status, the study combined high-throughput TCR immunosequencing, statistical association of individual TCRs with disease status, and machine learning. In a later analysis, previously published TCR beta repertoires from some 640 donors were re-analyzed and high-resolution HLA genotyping was added so that TCR occurrence patterns could be studied. The later analysis used no new phenotypic data to find candidate immune exposures, relying instead on TCR beta sequences and their occurrence across donors. To decide whether each TCR beta V gene segment behaved as functional or pseudogenic, an earlier analysis of some 570 of the donors relied on high-throughput TCR beta sequencing. Donor age, sex, ethnicity and CMV serostatus were compiled alongside the repertoire data. A later genetic analysis took genome-wide SNP genotypes for about three fifths of the 666 donors and used that subset as a discovery cohort. All discovery cohort repertoires had been generated on a single sequencing platform. Both class I and class II loci were covered by HLA typing, at four-digit resolution. Typing coverage differed by locus: A, B, C, DRB1 and DQB1 were typed in roughly 620-630 donors, DQA1 in 500 to 550, DPA1 in around 600, and DPB1 in about 450. Because of strong linkage in the cohort, five DR-DQ haplotypes were treated as single units for association and clustering. Among some 400 genotyped donors of the cohort, an average of around 240,000 unique TCR beta nucleotide sequences was sequenced per donor, of which about 18% were non-productive. Study-wide conclusions, independent of this receptor: A further reported finding was that TCR beta sequences accurately predicted the HLA-A and HLA-B alleles for most subjects in the first cohort. According to a later genetic analysis, donors in an Asian-associated ancestry cluster had fewer N-insertions in productive TCRs than the approximately 670-donor mean. Most TCR sequences were seen in very few donors, while some public TCRs were found in many individuals. This cohort had only TCR beta chains sequenced, and the lack of alpha or paired-chain data limited which features could be detected. Because HLA typing was missing for some donors at each locus, association tests included only the typed subset. In vitro tests confirmed that a few of the cytomegalovirus-associated TCR beta chains recognize cytomegalovirus antigens. A cluster of highly shared sequence variants was judged likely to be a technical artifact of the sequencing pipeline. The authors suggested that the approach could potentially be extended to other disease states and immunological phenotypes. When HLA alleles, especially DR and DQ, strongly co-occurred, attributing TCR associations to individual alleles was difficult. Roughly uniform sequencing depth across donors was assumed in presence/absence analyses, although this assumption may not hold. The classifier was reported to diagnose cytomegalovirus status with high specificity and sensitivity in both the original and validation cohorts. In a later analysis, several top co-occurrence clusters were reported to appear linked to parvovirus B19, influenza, CMV and Epstein-Barr virus. In the study, some 160 TCR beta chains were listed as associated with cytomegalovirus. A later analysis found that most CMV-associated TCR beta chains appeared HLA-restricted, with HLA associations seemingly driven largely by CMV exposure. Broadly in line with IMGT annotations, most TCR beta V segments showed up in productive rearrangements about 87% or about 30% of the time in an earlier analysis of 450 to 600 of the donors. Compared with equally common non-associated chains, HLA-associated TCR beta chains in a later analysis were more clonally expanded and had lower generation probabilities. In a later analysis, TCR association rates were found to vary across HLA loci, with the most associated TCRs seen for DRB1 alleles and the fewest for HLA-C alleles. For the cohort, immune exposure information was limited to CMV serostatus. In a later analysis, 16,951 TCR beta sequences were associated with specific HLA alleles at a false discovery rate of 0.05. The 87-base-pair reads could not distinguish some IMGT-functional V segments, including TRBV6-2 and TRBV6-3, so those segments were excluded. An association between a missense DCLRE1C variant and V-gene and J-gene trimming of TCR beta chains was found in a later genetic analysis and replicated in an independent cohort. Because counts were too low, roughly 17 rarely observed V segments, including chromosome 9 orphons, were left out of the earlier analysis of roughly 600 of the donors. Correlated functional status among segregating V segments might reflect linkage disequilibrium, but an unknown experimental factor could not be ruled out.

The cohort was made up of hundreds of healthy bone marrow donors. At the time of sampling, every cohort member was nominally healthy, though immune exposures that went unrecorded were likely present. The donor tested CMV seropositive and was one of the 289 seropositive cohort members. Each donor provided a peripheral blood sample, and peripheral blood mononuclear cells were used for TCR beta sequencing. The Qiagen DNeasy Blood Extraction Kit was used to extract genomic DNA from the blood cell samples. Library preparation was by the immunoSEQ multiplex PCR assay. The multiplex PCR relied on a mix of 60 forward primers for TCR Vbeta segments and 13 reverse primers for TCR Jbeta segments. Amplification of the CDR3 region of rearranged TCR beta genes was performed with a multiplex PCR assay on genomic DNA. The Illumina HiSeq System was used to sequence the amplified TCR beta libraries as 87-base-pair reads. In the paper's pipeline: Across the 500 to 750 repertoires, a later analysis counted 80 million or so unique TCR beta chains, 8.5 million to 12 million of which were shared by at least two donors. To remove PCR and sequencing errors, raw reads were error-corrected and collapsed into unique sequences using a nearest-neighbor algorithm that merged closely related sequences. To assign V, D and J gene segments, CDR3 sequences were aligned to IMGT reference sequences. For a sequence to be retained, a match of at least six nucleotides was required to both a V gene segment and a J gene segment. Rearrangements were called productive when the CDR3 lacked stop codons and stayed in frame with V and J; all others were non-productive. CDR3 was defined by IMGT convention, running from the second conserved V-encoded cysteine to the conserved J-encoded phenylalanine. Sequences without an unambiguous match to a single V gene segment were excluded from the earlier analysis of about 600 of the donors. An earlier analysis of roughly 590 of the donors called V segments functional above 56.7% productive rearrangements and segregating when the between-donor standard deviation exceeded 5%. A statistical classification framework was developed to diagnose cytomegalovirus status using the catalog of TCR beta chain sequences. A later analysis assigned V and J genes by comparing TCR nucleotide sequences with IMGT/GENE-DB human TR gene sequences. The TCRdist pipeline was used in a later analysis to assign CDR3 sequences and most-parsimonious VDJ recombination scenarios. In a later analysis, every TCR beta chain was defined by the combination of its CDR3 amino acid sequence and its V-gene family, and reads without a unique V-gene family were dropped. To address suspected cross-contamination and a sequencing artifact, a later analysis removed 592 highly shared, low-generation-probability nucleotide sequences. In a later analysis, a clonal expansion index for each public chain was calculated from normalized within-repertoire ranks of inferred template counts. A later analysis computed generation probabilities with a VDJ recombination model fitted to out-of-frame rearrangements, and checked the results against IGoR. A later analysis scored TCR-TCR, TCR-HLA and TCR-CMV co-occurrence with hypergeometric tests, applying a repertoire-size bias correction to TCR pairs. To estimate false discovery rates, a later analysis permuted the HLA or CMV assignments 20 times. In a later analysis, co-occurring TCRs were grouped with DBSCAN, and TCRdist sequence similarity was added when clustering was performed within HLA-allele-positive subsets. Co-occurrence clustering excluded repertoires with fewer than 30,000 or more than 120,000 public chains, plus five with anomalous nucleotide sharing. TCRdb carries this immuneACCESS record with in-frame sequences only. Its versions omit some clonotypes, under half of them owing to an unresolved V gene in the studies checked, with the rest unexplained. V and J calls and clone size are given by that table; D and trimming were obtained from the DNA. A total of some 120,000 clones appear in this sample, about four fifths of them only once. Together, the top ten hold more than 3.5% of the sample.

To note about this clone: Its specific antigen is unknown. Base qualities are not at hand, and no much larger clone is one base apart.

V and J are truncated by 2 bases and 8 bases respectively, leaving an intervening sequence of 15 bases. Via the germline V gene, CDR1 is MDHEN and CDR2 SYDVKM. From the cysteine up to the phenylalanine, the CDR3 has a length of 14 residues. Solely the CDR3 DNA is kept, with 42 bases framed from the first base. Specimen: PBMCs. The receptor was isolated from a woman between 40 and 55 years old in good health and CMV-seropositive. The chain links TRBV28 with TRBJ1-1; the D segment cannot be called with confidence. DNA sequence: TGTGCCAGCAGTTTACTGGGCCCTGTCGCGGAAGCTTTCTTT. Translated, this gives CASSLLGPVAEAFF.